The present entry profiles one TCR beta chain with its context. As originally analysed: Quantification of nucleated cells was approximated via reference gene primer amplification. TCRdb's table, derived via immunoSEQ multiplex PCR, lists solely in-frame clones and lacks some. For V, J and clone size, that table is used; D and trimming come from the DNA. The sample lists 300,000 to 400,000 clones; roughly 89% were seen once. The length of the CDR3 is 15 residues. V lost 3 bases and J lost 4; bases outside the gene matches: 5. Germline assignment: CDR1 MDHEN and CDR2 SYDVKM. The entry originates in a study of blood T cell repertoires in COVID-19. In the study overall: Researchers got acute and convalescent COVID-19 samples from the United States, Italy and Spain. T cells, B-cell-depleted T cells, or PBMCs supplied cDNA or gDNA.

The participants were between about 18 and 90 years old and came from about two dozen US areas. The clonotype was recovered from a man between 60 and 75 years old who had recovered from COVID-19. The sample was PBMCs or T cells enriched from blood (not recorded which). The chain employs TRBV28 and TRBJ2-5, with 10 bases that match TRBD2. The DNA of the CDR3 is TGTGCCAGCAGTTTTTTAGCGGGAGGCGCAGAGACCCAGTACTTC. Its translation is CASSFLAGGAETQYF.